Below, 3 T cell receptor beta chains from the same sample are listed, as sequenced in a study of blood T cell repertoires in COVID-19 (dated by TCRdb to about 2020). Libraries were prepared through the immunoSEQ multiplex PCR assay. Entries here come from immuneACCESS through TCRdb and include only in-frame sequences with V and J called. Some clones fail to appear in such tables; in the studies checked, an unresolved V gene covers under half of the shortfall, and the cause of the remainder is unknown. The table for this sample lists a few hundred thousand clones; 80% to 90% of them were counted only once. The ten largest make up 4.1% of the sample. Material for sequencing was PBMCs or T cells enriched from blood (not recorded which). Receptor source: a man aged 25-45 years with acute COVID-19.

This clone was detected only a few times. Other DNA sequences in this sample translate to the same CDR3. The rearrangement joins TRBV29-1 to TRBJ1-4; 8 nucleotides match TRBD1. The V gene's germline CDR1 is SQVTM and CDR2 ANQGSEA. V trimming: 4 bases; J trimming: 8 bases; junction bases outside the gene matches: 3. The CDR3 sequence is 12 residues long. In DNA, the CDR3 is TGCAGCGTTGGGACAGGGAGAGAAAAACTGTTTTTT. It translates to CSVGTGREKLFF.

V is TRBV10-1 and J is TRBJ2-3; possibly TRBD1 for D (6 bases). V lost 0 bases to trimming and J lost 7 bases, with 17 bases between them. The CDR3 sequence is 16 residues long. The germline CDR1 and CDR2 sequences are WNHNN and SYGVQD (reference sequence). As DNA, the CDR3 is TGCGCCAGCAGTGAGTCGATTGGACAGAACAGAAATACGCAGTATTTT. It codes for CASSESIGQNRNTQYF.

The gene calls are TRBV4-1 and TRBJ1-6; D gene ambiguous. V was shortened by 0 bases and J by 4 bases, with 13 bases between the two germline ends. The CDR3 runs 17 residues. Germline CDR1 reads MGHRA; CDR2 reads YSYEKL. DNA of the CDR3: TGCGCCAGCAGCCAAGATTGGCCCGGGTCATATAATTCACCCCTCCACTTT. Protein: CASSQDWPGSYNSPLHF.